This entry lists 7 T cell receptor beta chains sequenced from one sample in a study of regulatory T cells in long-lasting Graves disease. Time point here: persistent/refractory GD, antithyroid drugs over 5 years with positive TRAb. Extracted PBMC RNA gave rise to the TCR library. Through Arm-PCR of CDR3 regions and iRepertoire HTBI primers, TCR beta libraries were built. TCRdb re-called the multiplex PCR reads through MiXCR, storing one row per CDR3 protein. The sample lists approximately 400,000 distinct CDR3 sequences, roughly 20% occurring once. Sequencing used peripheral blood mononuclear cells (PBMCs), obtained when the disease was refractory, from a patient treated with antithyroid drugs. All receptors come from a woman aged 40 to 50 with Graves disease.

The chain combines TRBV7-9 with TRBJ2-1; 9 bases are a match to TRBD2. V was pared by 5 bases and J by 0 bases, with 5 bases of the junction left unmatched. The CDR3 runs to 16 residues. Germline V gives CDR1 SEHNR, CDR2 FQNEAQ (reference sequence). The CDR3 region is CASSTLSGSSYNEQFF. Written as DNA, the CDR3 is TGTGCCAGCAGCACCCTTAGCGGGAGCTCCTACAATGAGCAGTTCTTC.

The chain uses TRBV4-1 and TRBJ2-7; D assignment may be TRBD1 or TRBD2 (5 bases each). Germline V gene sequence: CDR1 MGHRA, CDR2 YSYEKL. Trimming stripped 0 bases from V and 6 bases from J, with 15 bases between. This CDR3 region has 15 residues. This CDR3 is CASSQDRLGGGEQYF. CDR3 nucleotide sequence: TGCGCCAGCAGCCAAGACCGGCTAGGTGGGGGCGAGCAGTACTTC.

This clonotype appeared many times. This chain connects TRBV28 to TRBJ2-5; 7 nucleotides align to TRBD1. This CDR3 region has 14 residues. With 3 bases clipped from V and 4 bases from J, the junction kept 5 bases outside the gene matches. From germline, CDR1 is MDHEN and CDR2 SYDVKM. As DNA, the CDR3 is TGTGCCAGCAGTTTCTGGGACAGCCTAGAGACCCAGTACTTC. Its protein product is CASSFWDSLETQYF.

The V call is TRBV28, the J call TRBJ2-5; D remains unclear. The CDR3 has 14 residues. V was pared by 2 bases and J by 6 bases, with 13 bases between. Germline values: CDR1 MDHEN, CDR2 SYDVKM. CDR3 DNA: TGTGCCAGCAGTTTAAACCAGCCGGTAAAGACCCAGTACTTC. As protein: CASSLNQPVKTQYF.

This clonotype has more than one count but fewer than ten. The V and J genes are TRBV20-1 and TRBJ2-1; 7 positions match TRBD2. Germline V gene data show CDR1 as DFQATT and CDR2 as SNEGSKA (reference sequence). The CDR3 sequence is 14 residues long. The trim removed 5 bases at V and 10 bases at J, leaving 14 bases unmatched. The CDR3 here is CSAPSLAAGGEQFF. CDR3 in DNA: TGCAGTGCTCCTTCTCTAGCGGCCGGGGGAGAGCAGTTCTTC.

The V and J genes are TRBV29-1 and TRBJ1-4; D is unclear. Per germline, CDR1 SQVTM and CDR2 ANQGSEA. V was clipped by 7 bases and J by 5 bases, with 17 bases between them. This CDR3 contains 14 residues. Here the CDR3 reads CSATPGLKNEKLFF. The CDR3 DNA reads TGCAGCGCCACCCCAGGCTTGAAAAATGAAAAACTGTTTTTT.

This clonotype was observed at least ten times. The chain joins TRBV29-1 to TRBJ2-7, with a possible D match to TRBD2 (6 bases). This CDR3 has 14 amino acids. V was clipped by 4 bases and J by 0 bases, with 13 bases between them. Germline loops: CDR1 SQVTM, CDR2 ANQGSEA. CDR3 sequence reads: CSVVGEDGSYEQYF. CDR3 nucleotides: TGCAGCGTTGTCGGGGAGGACGGCTCCTACGAGCAGTACTTC.